One and the same sample provided the 4 T cell receptor beta chains below, sequenced in a study of cytomegalovirus exposure and HLA in healthy donors (dated by TCRdb to 2016 to 2017). The method behind the library was the immunoSEQ multiplex PCR assay. For the multiplex PCR, a mixture combining 60 forward primers for TCR Vbeta segments and 13 reverse primers for TCR Jbeta segments was used. TCRdb's version of the immuneACCESS table is confined to in-frame rearrangements and falls short of the full clone set. An unresolved V gene accounts for under half of the shortfall where checked; the remainder is of unknown origin. For this sample the table gives roughly 130,000 clones, of which 80% to 85% were detected only once. Together, the top ten hold less than 2.5% of the sample. The sequenced sample was PBMCs. The receptors originated from a man aged 25 to 45 in good health and CMV-seronegative.

This clone has a single count. V and J are TRBV5-1 and TRBJ2-7; 7 nucleotides agree with TRBD1. Losses at the gene ends were 3 bases for V and 4 bases for J; bases not matched to a gene: 4. The germline CDR1 and CDR2 sequences are SGHRS and YFSETQ. CDR3 length equals 13 residues. This chain's CDR3 is CASSSRQGYEQYF. CDR3 sequence (DNA): TGCGCCAGCAGCTCCCGACAGGGATACGAGCAGTACTTC.

This chain uses TRBV6-6 with TRBJ1-2; the match to TRBD1 covers 10 bases. Germline V CDR1 and CDR2: MNHNY, SVGAGI (reference sequence). The J segment lost 5 bases and the V segment lost 2 bases, leaving 8 bases of the junction unmatched. The CDR3 contains 16 residues. The CDR3 loop reads CASSYRLDRGYYGYTF. In DNA, the CDR3 is TGTGCCAGCAGTTACAGGTTGGACAGGGGGTATTATGGCTACACCTTC.

The rearrangement links TRBV19 to TRBJ1-2, with 9 positions matching TRBD1. The J segment lost 7 bases and the V segment lost 5 bases, leaving 8 bases of the junction unmatched. Germline V gene sequence: CDR1 LNHDA, CDR2 SQIVND (reference sequence). This CDR3 region has 14 residues. The chain's CDR3 is CASSASGTGLGYTF. CDR3 nucleotide sequence: TGTGCCAGTAGTGCCTCGGGGACAGGGCTTGGCTACACCTTC.

The chain combines TRBV19 with TRBJ1-4; tentatively, D is TRBD1 (6 bases). The CDR3 sequence is 16 residues long. In germline, CDR1 is LNHDA, CDR2 SQIVND (reference sequence). V was shortened by 10 bases and J by 0 bases, with 18 bases between the two germline ends. The DNA of the CDR3 is TGTGCCACCAGGGAGGGGGGCCTAGCAACTAATGAAAAACTGTTTTTT. Residues: CATREGGLATNEKLFF.